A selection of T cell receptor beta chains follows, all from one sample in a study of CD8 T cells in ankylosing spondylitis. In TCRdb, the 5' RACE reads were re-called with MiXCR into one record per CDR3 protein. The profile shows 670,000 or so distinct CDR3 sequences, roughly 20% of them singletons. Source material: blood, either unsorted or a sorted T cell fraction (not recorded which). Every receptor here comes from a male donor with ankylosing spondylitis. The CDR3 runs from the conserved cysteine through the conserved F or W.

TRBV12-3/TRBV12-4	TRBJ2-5	CASSISFIGQLGETQYF
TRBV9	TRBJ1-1	CASSVVVGAGTEAFF
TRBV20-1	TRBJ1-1	CSARDSRGLTEAFF
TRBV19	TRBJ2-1	CASRDLPASYNEQFF
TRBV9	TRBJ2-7	CASSAPPDRGPYEQYF
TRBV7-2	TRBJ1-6	CASSPGWGSQYNSPLHF
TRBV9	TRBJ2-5	CASSPHSSPTFQETQYF
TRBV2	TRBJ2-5	CASLRDSRETQYF
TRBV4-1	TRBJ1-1	CASSQDGRVSEAFF
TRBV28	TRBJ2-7	CASSFLLAGAYEQYF
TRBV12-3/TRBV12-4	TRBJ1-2	CASSLRGTQRYGYTF
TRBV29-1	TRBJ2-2	CSVAHPNTGELFF
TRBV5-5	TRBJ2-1	CASSPRTSASYNEQFF
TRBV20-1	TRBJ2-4	CSARGRPHQGDKNIQYF
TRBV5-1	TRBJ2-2	CASSFTGEGTGELFF
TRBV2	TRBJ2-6	CASSRPGTGASSGANVLTF
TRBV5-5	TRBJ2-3	CASSAGTGRSTDTQYF
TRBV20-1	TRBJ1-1	CSARDQEAAFF
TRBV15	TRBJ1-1	CATSSMGGGVAEAFF
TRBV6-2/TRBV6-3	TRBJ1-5	CASRSGGTWSNQPQHF
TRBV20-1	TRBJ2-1	CSASLSALTGKAYNEQFF
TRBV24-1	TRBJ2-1	CATQDSWDTNEQFF
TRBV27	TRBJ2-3	CASMEGGTDTQYF
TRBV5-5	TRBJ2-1	CASRRSGRDNEQFF
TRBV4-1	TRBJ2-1	CASSQGDRQGNEQFF
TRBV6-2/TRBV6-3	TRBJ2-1	CASSSYDWYSYNEQFF
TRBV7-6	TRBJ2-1	CASSSSSQVNNEQFF
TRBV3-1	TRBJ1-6	CASSQDWIQGFNSPLHF
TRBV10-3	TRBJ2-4	CAIRDQGAKNIQYF
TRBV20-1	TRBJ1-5	CSARDDQGAQPQHF
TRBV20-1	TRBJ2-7	CSAREVRGGEQYF
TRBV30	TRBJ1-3	CAWSVAGISGNTIYF
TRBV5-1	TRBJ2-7	CASSPSRGFSYEQYF